These T cell receptor beta chains were read from a single sample in a study of shared clonotypes between healthy human individuals. Clones were read by immunoSEQ multiplex PCR, and TCRdb kept only the in-frame ones, dropping some. This table has 450,000 to 600,000 clones, less than 85% appearing once. The material sequenced was PBMCs. The receptor set was obtained from a woman aged 40 to 49 in good health. Some clones in this sample may be carry-over from other donors' samples. CDR3s include the opening cysteine and the closing phenylalanine or tryptophan. D genes are given only for firm matches. Clone size, where shown, is once, few, many, or a class for clones that have expanded.

-,15,-,TRBV18,TRBJ2-5,TGTGCCAGCTCACTTACGACAGGGAGGGGAGAGACCCAGTACTTC,CASSLTTGRGETQYF
-,13,few,TRBV6-1,TRBJ1-1,TGTGCCAGCAGTCAGGGAGAGAACACTGAAGCTTTCTTT,CASSQGENTEAFF
-,17,-,TRBV21-1,TRBJ2-3,TGTGCCAGCAGCGCTACACTAGCGGGAGACAAAACAGATACGCAGTATTTT,CASSATLAGDKTDTQYF
-,13,once,TRBV6-4,TRBJ2-1,TGTGCCAGCAGTGTTGGAGAGAACAATGAGCAGTTCTTC,CASSVGENNEQFF
TRBD1,13,-,TRBV2,TRBJ1-1,TGTGCCAGCAGTCGGGACAGCGGCACTGAAGCTTTCTTT,CASSRDSGTEAFF
TRBD2,17,-,TRBV11-2,TRBJ2-7,TGTGCCAGCAGCTTAGATTGGGGACTAGCGGGAGGGAGAGAGCAGTACTTC,CASSLDWGLAGGREQYF
-,15,-,TRBV18,TRBJ2-3,TGTGCCAGCTCACCAGTCAGCACGAGGGCAGATACGCAGTATTTT,CASSPVSTRADTQYF
-,13,-,TRBV10-3,TRBJ2-1,TGTGCCATCAGTGAACAAGCCTACAATGAGCAGTTCTTC,CAISEQAYNEQFF
-,16,once,TRBV28,TRBJ2-2,TGTGCCAGCAGTGGCGGAGGGACGGCTAACACCGGGGAGCTGTTTTTT,CASSGGGTANTGELFF
-,14,few,TRBV19,TRBJ2-7,TGTGCCAGTAGTATGCAGGGCAGCTCCTACGAGCAGTACTTC,CASSMQGSSYEQYF
-,13,-,TRBV7-2,TRBJ2-5,TGTGCCAGCAGCCCAGGCGAGGGTCAGACCCAGTACTTC,CASSPGEGQTQYF
-,13,-,TRBV30,TRBJ2-2,TGTGCCTGGAGTTTAGGGGGCACCGGGGAGCTGTTTTTT,CAWSLGGTGELFF
TRBD2,13,-,TRBV19,TRBJ2-7,TGTGCCAGTAGTATAGGCGGGGGTTACGAGCAGTACTTC,CASSIGGGYEQYF
-,13,once,TRBV10-2,TRBJ2-7,TGCGCCAGCAGAGACAGTGCCTCCTACGAGCAGTACTTC,CASRDSASYEQYF
TRBD2,19,-,TRBV7-2,TRBJ2-7,TGTGCCAGCAGCACTCCCCCTAGACTAGCGGGAGGGAGCTCCTACGAGCAGTACTTC,CASSTPPRLAGGSSYEQYF
-,14,-,TRBV11-2,TRBJ2-7,TGTGCCAGCAGCTCCACCCGGGGCGCGCACGAGCAGTACTTC,CASSSTRGAHEQYF
-,12,-,TRBV9,TRBJ2-5,TGTGCCAGCAGTGGGGCGGGGGAGACCCAGTACTTC,CASSGAGETQYF
-,15,-,TRBV5-1,TRBJ2-2,TGCGCCAGCAGCTTAATGGGTCACGACACCGGGGAGCTGTTTTTT,CASSLMGHDTGELFF
-,13,-,TRBV4-3,TRBJ2-7,TGCGCCAGCAGCCCCATCGCAGGGGGGGAGCAGTACTTC,CASSPIAGGEQYF
-,17,once,TRBV28,TRBJ1-1,TGTGCCAGCAGTTTATCTGGACTCACGCGACGGAACACTGAAGCTTTCTTT,CASSLSGLTRRNTEAFF
TRBD2,16,-,TRBV15,TRBJ2-3,TGTGCCACCAGCAGAGGGCGGGAGCCAAGGGTGGGTACGCAGTATTTT,CATSRGREPRVGTQYF
-,11,-,TRBV29-1,TRBJ1-4,TGCAGCGCAAAGATTAATGAAAAACTGTTTTTT,CSAKINEKLFF
-,12,-,TRBV5-3,TRBJ2-7,TGTGCCAGAATACGGACCTCCTACGAGCAGTACTTC,CARIRTSYEQYF
-,13,few,TRBV28,TRBJ2-2,TGTGCCAGCAGCACAGGGAGGACCGGGGAGCTGTTTTTT,CASSTGRTGELFF
-,11,few,TRBV20-1,TRBJ1-1,TGCAGTGCCAGGACCGGGACTGAAGCTTTCTTT,CSARTGTEAFF
TRBD1,14,-,TRBV7-7,TRBJ2-5,TGTGCTAGCAGCTTAGGCAGGGGGCGAGAGACCCAGTACTTC,CASSLGRGRETQYF
-,13,-,TRBV28,TRBJ1-2,TGTGCCAGCAGCAGACCGAGTAACTATGGCTACACCTTC,CASSRPSNYGYTF
-,14,once,TRBV18,TRBJ2-5,TGTGCCAGCTCACCTCGACGTTCCCAAGAGACCCAGTACTTC,CASSPRRSQETQYF
-,12,-,TRBV2,TRBJ2-1,TGTGCCAGCAGTGAGGGGAACAATGAGCAGTTCTTC,CASSEGNNEQFF
TRBD1,15,few,TRBV4-2,TRBJ1-1,TGTGCCAGCAGCCAAATGGGACAGGGTTACACTGAAGCTTTCTTT,CASSQMGQGYTEAFF
TRBD1,17,-,TRBV28,TRBJ2-7,TGTGCCAGCAGTTTATCGACCCCGGGACAGGGGACCTACGAGCAGTACTTC,CASSLSTPGQGTYEQYF
-,12,once,TRBV6-6,TRBJ1-2,TGTGCCAGCAGGCCGACTGACTATGGCTACACCTTC,CASRPTDYGYTF
-,13,-,TRBV2,TRBJ1-2,TGTGCCAGCAGGACCGGGACGATCTATGGCTACACCTTC,CASRTGTIYGYTF